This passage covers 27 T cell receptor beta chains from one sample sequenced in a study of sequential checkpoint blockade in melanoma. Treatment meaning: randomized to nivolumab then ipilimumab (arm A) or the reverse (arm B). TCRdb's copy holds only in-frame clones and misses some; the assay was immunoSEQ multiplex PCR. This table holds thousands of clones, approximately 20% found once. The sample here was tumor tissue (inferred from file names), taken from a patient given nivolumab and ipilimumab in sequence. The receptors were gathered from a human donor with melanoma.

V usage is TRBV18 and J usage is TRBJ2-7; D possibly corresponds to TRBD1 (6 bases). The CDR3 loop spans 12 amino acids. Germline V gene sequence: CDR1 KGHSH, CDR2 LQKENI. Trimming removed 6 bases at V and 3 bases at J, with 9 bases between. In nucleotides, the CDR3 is TGTGCCAGCTCCCGGGACAACTACGAGCAGTACTTC. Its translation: CASSRDNYEQYF.

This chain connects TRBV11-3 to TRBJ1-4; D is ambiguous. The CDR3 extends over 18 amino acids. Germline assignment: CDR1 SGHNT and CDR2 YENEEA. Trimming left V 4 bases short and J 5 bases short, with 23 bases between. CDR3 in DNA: TGTGCCAGCAGCTCCCTGTTGACATTGCCTTGGGCCAATGAAAAACTGTTTTTT. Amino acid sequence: CASSSLLTLPWANEKLFF.

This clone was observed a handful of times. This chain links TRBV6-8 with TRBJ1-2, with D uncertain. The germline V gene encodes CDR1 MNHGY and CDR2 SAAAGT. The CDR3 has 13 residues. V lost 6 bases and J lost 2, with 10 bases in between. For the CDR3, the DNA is TGTGCCAGCAGGTCGATAACAAACTATGGCTACACCTTC. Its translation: CASRSITNYGYTF.

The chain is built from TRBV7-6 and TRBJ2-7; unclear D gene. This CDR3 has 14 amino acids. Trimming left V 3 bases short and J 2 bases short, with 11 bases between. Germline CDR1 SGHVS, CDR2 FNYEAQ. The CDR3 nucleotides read TGTGCCAGCAGCTTGTCCGGTGGGGCCTACGAGCAGTACTTC. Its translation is CASSLSGGAYEQYF.

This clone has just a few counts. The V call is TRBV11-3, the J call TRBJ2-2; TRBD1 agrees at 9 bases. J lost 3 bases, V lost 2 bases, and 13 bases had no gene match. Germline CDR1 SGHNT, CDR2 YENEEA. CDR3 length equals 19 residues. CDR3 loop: CASSLTGGGPAGDTGELFF. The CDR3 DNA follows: TGTGCCAGCAGCTTAACAGGGGGCGGGCCAGCAGGGGACACCGGGGAGCTGTTTTTT.

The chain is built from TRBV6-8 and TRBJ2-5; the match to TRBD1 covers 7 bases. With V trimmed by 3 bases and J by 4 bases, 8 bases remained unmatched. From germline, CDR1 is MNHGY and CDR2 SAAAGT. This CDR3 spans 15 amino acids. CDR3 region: CASSYLGGAGETQYF. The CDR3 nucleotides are TGTGCCAGCAGTTATTTAGGGGGCGCGGGAGAGACCCAGTACTTC.

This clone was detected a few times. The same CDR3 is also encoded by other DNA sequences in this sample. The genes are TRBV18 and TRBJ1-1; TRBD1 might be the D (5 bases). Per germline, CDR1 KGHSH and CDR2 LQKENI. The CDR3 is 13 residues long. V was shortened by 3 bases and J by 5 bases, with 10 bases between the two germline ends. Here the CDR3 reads CASSPGGETEAFF. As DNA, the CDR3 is TGTGCCAGCTCACCCGGGGGGGAGACTGAAGCTTTCTTT.

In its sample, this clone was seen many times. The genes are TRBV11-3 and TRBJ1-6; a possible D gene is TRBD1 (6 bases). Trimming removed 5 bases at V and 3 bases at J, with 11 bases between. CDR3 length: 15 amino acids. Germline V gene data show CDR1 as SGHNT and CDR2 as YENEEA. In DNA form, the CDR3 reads TGTGCCAGCAGCGGAACAGGGAACTATAATTCACCCCTCCACTTT. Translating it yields CASSGTGNYNSPLHF.

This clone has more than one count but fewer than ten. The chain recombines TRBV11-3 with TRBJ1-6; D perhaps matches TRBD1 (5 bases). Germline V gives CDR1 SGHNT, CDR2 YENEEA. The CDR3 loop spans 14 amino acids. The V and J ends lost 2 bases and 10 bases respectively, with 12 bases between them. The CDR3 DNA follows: TGTGCCAGCAGCTTAACGGGGGGGAACTCACCCCTCCACTTT. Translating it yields CASSLTGGNSPLHF.

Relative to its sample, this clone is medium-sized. In DNA form, the CDR3 reads TGTGCCAGCAGTTACTCGATTCAGTCCCATCAGTACTTC. It is translated as CASSYSIQSHQYF. The rearrangement links TRBV6-8 to TRBJ2-7; D remains unclear. The CDR3 runs 13 residues. V was trimmed by 0 bases and J by 10 bases, leaving 13 bases between them. Germline V gene lookup returns CDR1 MNHGY and CDR2 SAAAGT.

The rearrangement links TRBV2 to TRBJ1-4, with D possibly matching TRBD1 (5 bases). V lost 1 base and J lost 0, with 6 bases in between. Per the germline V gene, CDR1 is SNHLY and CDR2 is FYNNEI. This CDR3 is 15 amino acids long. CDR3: CASSEGGTTNEKLFF. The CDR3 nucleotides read TGTGCCAGCAGTGAAGGGGGCACAACTAATGAAAAACTGTTTTTT.

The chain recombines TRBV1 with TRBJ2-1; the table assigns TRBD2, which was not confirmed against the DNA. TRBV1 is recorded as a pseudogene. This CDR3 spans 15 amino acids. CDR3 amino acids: CASSQGVRASGEQFF. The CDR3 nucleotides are TGCGCCAGCAGCCAAGGGGTGCGAGCGTCGGGTGAGCAGTTCTTC.

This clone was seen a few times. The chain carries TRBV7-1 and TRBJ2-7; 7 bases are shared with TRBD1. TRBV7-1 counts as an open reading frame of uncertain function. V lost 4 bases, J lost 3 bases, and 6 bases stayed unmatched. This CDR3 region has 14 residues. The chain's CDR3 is CASSLAQGVYEQYF. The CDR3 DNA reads TGTGCCAGCAGCTTAGCCCAGGGGGTCTACGAGCAGTACTTC.

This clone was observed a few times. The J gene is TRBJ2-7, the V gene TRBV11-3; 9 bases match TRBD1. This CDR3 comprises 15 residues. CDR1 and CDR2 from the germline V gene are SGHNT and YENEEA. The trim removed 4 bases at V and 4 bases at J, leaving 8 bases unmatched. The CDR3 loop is CASSSGDRVTYEQYF. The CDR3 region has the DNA TGTGCCAGCAGCTCGGGGGACAGGGTAACATACGAGCAGTACTTC.

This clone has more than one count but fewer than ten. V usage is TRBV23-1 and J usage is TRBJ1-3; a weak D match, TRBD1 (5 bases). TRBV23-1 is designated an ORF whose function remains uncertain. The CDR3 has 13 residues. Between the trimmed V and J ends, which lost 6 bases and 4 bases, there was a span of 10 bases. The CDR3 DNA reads TGCGCCAGCAGGTCGAGGGGAGGAAACACCATATATTTT. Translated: CASRSRGGNTIYF.

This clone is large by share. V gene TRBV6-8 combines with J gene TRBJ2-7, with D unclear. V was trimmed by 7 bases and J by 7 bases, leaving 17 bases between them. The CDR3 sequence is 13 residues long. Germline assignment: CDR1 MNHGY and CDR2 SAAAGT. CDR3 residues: CASTASILLEQYF. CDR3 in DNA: TGTGCCAGCACCGCCTCGATCCTTTTGGAGCAGTACTTC.

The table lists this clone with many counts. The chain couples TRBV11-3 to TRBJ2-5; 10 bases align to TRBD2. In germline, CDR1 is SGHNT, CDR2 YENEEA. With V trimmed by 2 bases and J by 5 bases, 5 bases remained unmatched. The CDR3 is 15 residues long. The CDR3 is CASSLTVTSGETQYF. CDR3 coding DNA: TGTGCCAGCAGCTTAACGGTGACTAGCGGGGAGACCCAGTACTTC.

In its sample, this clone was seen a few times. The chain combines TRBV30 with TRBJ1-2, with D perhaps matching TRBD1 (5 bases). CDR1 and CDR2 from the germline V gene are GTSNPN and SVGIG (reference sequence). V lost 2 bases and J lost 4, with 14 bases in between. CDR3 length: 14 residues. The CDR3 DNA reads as TGTGCCTGGAGTTTGACAGCTTTAATCTATGGCTACACCTTC. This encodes CAWSLTALIYGYTF. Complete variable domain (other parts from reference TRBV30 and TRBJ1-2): SQTIHQWPATLVQPVGSPLSLECTVEGTSNPNLYWYRQAAGRGLQLLFYSVGIGQISSEVPQNLSASRPQDRQFILSSKKLLLSDSGFYLCAWSLTALIYGYTFGSGTRLTVV.

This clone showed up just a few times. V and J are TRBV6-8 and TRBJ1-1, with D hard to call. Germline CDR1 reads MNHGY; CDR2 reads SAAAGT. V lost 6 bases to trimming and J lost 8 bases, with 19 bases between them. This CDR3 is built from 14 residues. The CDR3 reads CASRALTLGLEAFF. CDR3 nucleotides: TGTGCCAGCAGGGCACTGACACTAGGTTTGGAAGCTTTCTTT.

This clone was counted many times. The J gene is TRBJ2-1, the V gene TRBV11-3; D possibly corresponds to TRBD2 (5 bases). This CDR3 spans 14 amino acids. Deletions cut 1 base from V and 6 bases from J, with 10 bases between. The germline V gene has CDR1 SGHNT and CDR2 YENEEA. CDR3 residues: CASSLGLPPNEQFF. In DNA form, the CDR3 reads TGTGCCAGCAGCTTAGGACTACCACCCAATGAGCAGTTCTTC.

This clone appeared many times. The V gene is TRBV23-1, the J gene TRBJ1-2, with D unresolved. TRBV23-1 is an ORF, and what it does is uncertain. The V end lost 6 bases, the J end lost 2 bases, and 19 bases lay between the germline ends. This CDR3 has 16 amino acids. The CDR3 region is CASSQEMYGVNYGYTF. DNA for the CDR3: TGCGCCAGCAGCCAAGAAATGTACGGGGTAAACTATGGCTACACCTTC.

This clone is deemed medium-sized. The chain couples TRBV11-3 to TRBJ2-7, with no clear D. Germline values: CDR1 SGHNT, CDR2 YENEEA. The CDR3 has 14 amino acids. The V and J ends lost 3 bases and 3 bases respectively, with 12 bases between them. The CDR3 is CASSLGAAYYEQYF. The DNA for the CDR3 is TGTGCCAGCAGCTTGGGTGCAGCGTACTACGAGCAGTACTTC.

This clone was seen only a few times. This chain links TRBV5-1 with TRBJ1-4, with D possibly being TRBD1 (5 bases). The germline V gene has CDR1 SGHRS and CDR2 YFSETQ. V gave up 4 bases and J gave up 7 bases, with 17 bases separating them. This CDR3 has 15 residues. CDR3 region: CASSVAGTAGEKLFF. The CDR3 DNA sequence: TGCGCCAGCAGCGTGGCAGGGACCGCGGGTGAAAAACTGTTTTTT.

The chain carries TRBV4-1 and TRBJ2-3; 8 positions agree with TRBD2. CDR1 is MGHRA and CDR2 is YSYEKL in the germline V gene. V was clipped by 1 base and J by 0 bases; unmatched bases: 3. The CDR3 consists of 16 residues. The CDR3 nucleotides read TGCGCCAGCAGCCAAGGACCTAGCGGGAGCACAGATACGCAGTATTTT. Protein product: CASSQGPSGSTDTQYF.

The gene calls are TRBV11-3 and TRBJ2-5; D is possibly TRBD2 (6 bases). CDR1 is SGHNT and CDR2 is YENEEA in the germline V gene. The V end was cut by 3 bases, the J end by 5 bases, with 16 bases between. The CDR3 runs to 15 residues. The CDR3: CASSFSKGGFETQYF. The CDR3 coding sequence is TGTGCCAGCAGCTTTAGTAAGGGAGGCTTTGAGACCCAGTACTTC.

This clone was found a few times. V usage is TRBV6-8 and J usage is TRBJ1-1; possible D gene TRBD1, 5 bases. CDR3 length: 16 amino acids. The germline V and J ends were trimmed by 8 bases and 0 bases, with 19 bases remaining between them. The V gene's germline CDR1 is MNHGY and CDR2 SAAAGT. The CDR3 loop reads CASHRITVTMNTEAFF. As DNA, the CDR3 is TGTGCCAGCCACAGGATAACAGTGACCATGAACACTGAAGCTTTCTTT.

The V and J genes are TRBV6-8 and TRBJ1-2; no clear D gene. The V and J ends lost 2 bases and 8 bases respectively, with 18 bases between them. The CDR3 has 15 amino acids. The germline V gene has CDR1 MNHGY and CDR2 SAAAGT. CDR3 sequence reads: CASSYRGRGRRGYTF. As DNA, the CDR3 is TGTGCCAGCAGTTACCGAGGACGGGGAAGGAGAGGCTACACCTTC.